A single sample gave rise to the 2 T cell receptor beta chains below, sequenced in a study of shared clonotypes between healthy human individuals. Clones were read by immunoSEQ multiplex PCR, and TCRdb kept only the in-frame ones, dropping some. The table has around 580,000 clones, 98% seen once; the top ten hold approximately 0.3%. Naive CD8 cells, CD45RO-negative and positively selected for CCR7, excluded terminally differentiated effector memory CD45RA+ cells. Source material: naive CD8+ T cells sorted from blood. The receptors shown here come from a young man in good health.

This sequence joins TRBV6-6 and TRBJ1-1, with 8 bases identical to TRBD1. The CDR3 is made up of 12 amino acids. V shed 7 bases, J shed 13 bases, and the junction held 11 bases outside the gene matches. The germline CDR1 and CDR2 sequences are MNHNY and SVGAGI (reference sequence). The chain's CDR3 is CASKGLGQGGFF. The CDR3 DNA sequence: TGTGCCAGCAAGGGTTTAGGACAGGGTGGTTTCTTT.

This chain joins TRBV5-4 and TRBJ2-1, with D perhaps matching TRBD2 (5 bases). Germline CDR1 is SGHNT and CDR2 is YYREEE (reference sequence). Trimming left V 0 bases short and J 7 bases short, with 8 bases between. This CDR3 is 13 amino acids long. The CDR3 nucleotides read TGTGCCAGCAGCTTGGTAGCGAGGAATGAGCAGTTCTTC. Translating it yields CASSLVARNEQFF. Together with reference TRBV5-4 and TRBJ2-1, the CDR3 gives the full variable domain: ETGVTQSPTHLIKTRGQQVTLRCSSQSGHNTVSWYQQALGQGPQFIFQYYREEENGRGNFPPRFSGLQFPNYSSELNVNALELDDSALYLCASSLVARNEQFFGPGTRLTVL.